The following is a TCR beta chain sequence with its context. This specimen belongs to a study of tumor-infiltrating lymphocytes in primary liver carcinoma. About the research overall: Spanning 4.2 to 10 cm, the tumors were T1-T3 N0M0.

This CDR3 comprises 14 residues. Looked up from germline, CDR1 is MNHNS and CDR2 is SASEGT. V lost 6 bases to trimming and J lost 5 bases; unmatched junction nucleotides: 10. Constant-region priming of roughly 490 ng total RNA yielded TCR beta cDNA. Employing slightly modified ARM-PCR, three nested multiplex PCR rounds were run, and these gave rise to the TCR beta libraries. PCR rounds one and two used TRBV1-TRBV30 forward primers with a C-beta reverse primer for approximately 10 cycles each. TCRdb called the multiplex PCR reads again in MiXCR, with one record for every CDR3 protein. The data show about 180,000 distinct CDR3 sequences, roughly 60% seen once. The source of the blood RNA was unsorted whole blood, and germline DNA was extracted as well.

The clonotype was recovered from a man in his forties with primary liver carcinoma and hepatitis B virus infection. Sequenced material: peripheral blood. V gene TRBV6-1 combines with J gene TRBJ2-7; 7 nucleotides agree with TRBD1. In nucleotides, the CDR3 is TGTGCCAGCAGCTCCTTGCCGGGACAGAACGAGCAGTACTTC. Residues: CASSSLPGQNEQYF.